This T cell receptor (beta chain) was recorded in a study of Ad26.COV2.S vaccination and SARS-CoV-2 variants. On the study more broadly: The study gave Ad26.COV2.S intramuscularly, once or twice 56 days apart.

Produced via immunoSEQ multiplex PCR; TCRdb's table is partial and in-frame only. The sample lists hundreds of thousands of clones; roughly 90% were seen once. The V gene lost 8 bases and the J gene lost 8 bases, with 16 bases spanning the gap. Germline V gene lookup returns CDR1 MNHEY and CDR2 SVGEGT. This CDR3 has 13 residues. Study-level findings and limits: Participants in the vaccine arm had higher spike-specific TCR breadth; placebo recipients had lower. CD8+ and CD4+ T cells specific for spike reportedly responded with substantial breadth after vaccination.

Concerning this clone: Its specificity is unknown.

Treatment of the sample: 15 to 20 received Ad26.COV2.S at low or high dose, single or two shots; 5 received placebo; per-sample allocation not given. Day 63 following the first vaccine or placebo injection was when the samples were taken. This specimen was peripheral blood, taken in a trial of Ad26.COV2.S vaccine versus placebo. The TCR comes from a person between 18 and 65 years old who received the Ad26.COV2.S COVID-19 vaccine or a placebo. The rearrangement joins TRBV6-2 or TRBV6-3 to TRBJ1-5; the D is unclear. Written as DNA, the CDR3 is TGTGCCAGCGGCCTAACGGGCGGGGAGCCCCAGCATTTT. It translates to CASGLTGGEPQHF.